A single sample gave rise to the 22 T cell receptor beta chains below, sequenced in a study of control samples from healthy donors and cancer patients. Clones were read by immunoSEQ multiplex PCR, and TCRdb kept only the in-frame ones, dropping some. The sample has under 150,000 clones, 87% seen once; the top ten hold 2.9%. Material: blood. The source of these receptors is a man in his 60s in good health.

The chain has TRBV27 and TRBJ1-5; the D is unclear. Germline loops: CDR1 MNHEY, CDR2 SMNVEV (reference sequence). V was shortened by 8 bases and J by 3 bases, with 8 bases between the two germline ends. The CDR3 covers 12 residues. The CDR3 reads CASGFYNQPQHF. The DNA for the CDR3 is TGTGCCAGCGGGTTTTACAATCAGCCCCAGCATTTT.

This rearrangement joins TRBV28 to TRBJ2-7, with D possibly called TRBD1 or TRBD2 (5 bases each). The CDR3 loop spans 15 amino acids. Trimming took 8 bases from V and 8 from J, leaving 25 bases between them. Germline CDR1 MDHEN, CDR2 SYDVKM. The CDR3 spells CASRSSGTNEAKQYF. DNA of the CDR3: TGTGCCAGCCGATCTTCCGGGACCAACGAAGCGAAGCAGTACTTC. The variable domain in full, with the rest retrieved from reference TRBV28 and TRBJ2-7, is DVKVTQSSRYLVKRTGEKVFLECVQDMDHENMFWYRQDPGLGLRLIYFSYDVKMKEKGDIPEGYSVSREKKERFSLILESASTNQTSMYLCASRSSGTNEAKQYFGPGTRLTVT.

The rearrangement uses TRBV27 and TRBJ2-3, with a possible D match to TRBD1 (6 bases). The germline gives CDR1 MNHEY, CDR2 SMNVEV (reference sequence). This CDR3 contains 12 residues. Trimming stripped 5 bases from V and 3 bases from J, with 6 bases between. The CDR3 protein is CASSQGTDTQYF. CDR3 DNA: TGTGCCAGCAGTCAGGGGACAGATACGCAGTATTTT.

The V call is TRBV19, the J call TRBJ1-2; D is possibly TRBD1 (6 bases). V was trimmed by 3 bases and J by 2 bases, leaving 10 bases between them. Germline CDR1 and CDR2: LNHDA and SQIVND (reference sequence). The CDR3 is 14 amino acids. The CDR3 reads CASSMGTSNYGYTF. CDR3 sequence (DNA): TGTGCCAGTAGTATGGGGACATCGAACTATGGCTACACCTTC.

The genes are TRBV19 and TRBJ1-1; perhaps TRBD1 as D (6 bases). V was clipped by 5 bases and J by 1 base, with 14 bases between them. This CDR3 is built from 15 residues. Germline loops: CDR1 LNHDA, CDR2 SQIVND (reference sequence). The CDR3 bases are TGTGCCAGTAGTTCGTGGACAGACACGAACACTGAAGCTTTCTTT. Its translation: CASSSWTDTNTEAFF.

The DNA for the CDR3 is TGTGCCAGCACCTTCTTAGCCAGGAGATCTGGGGCCAACGTCCTGACTTTC. Translation: CASTFLARRSGANVLTF. The chain has TRBV7-9 and TRBJ2-6; no clear D gene. V gave up 7 bases and J gave up 1 base, with 17 bases separating them. This CDR3 has 17 amino acids. Germline values: CDR1 SEHNR, CDR2 FQNEAQ (reference sequence).

The chain links TRBV6-5 to TRBJ1-1; no reliable D call. The ends were cut back, 5 bases at V and 0 bases at J, with 13 bases in the middle. This CDR3 is 15 amino acids long. Germline V gene sequence: CDR1 MNHEY, CDR2 SVGAGI. DNA of the CDR3: TGTGCCAGCAGTCCCAGTGGGATCATGAACACTGAAGCTTTCTTT. Translating it yields CASSPSGIMNTEAFF.

Only a few counts were recorded for this clone. The chain is built from TRBV9 and TRBJ1-4; no firm D call. CDR1 is SGDLS, CDR2 YYNGEE, per germline. The CDR3 covers 16 residues. Trimming took off 2 bases at V and 3 bases at J, with 14 bases between the two ends. The CDR3 coding sequence is TGTGCCAGCAGCGTGGGAGACAACGCCTCTAATGAAAAACTGTTTTTT. This translates into CASSVGDNASNEKLFF.

This clone was observed once. This sequence joins TRBV7-3 and TRBJ1-1; D possibly corresponds to TRBD1 (6 bases). From germline, CDR1 is SGHTA and CDR2 FQGTGA. The CDR3 consists of 14 residues. Trimming took off 2 bases at V and 4 bases at J, with 11 bases between the two ends. Here the CDR3 reads CASSLAGAGTEAFF. The CDR3 DNA is TGTGCCAGCAGCTTAGCAGGGGCTGGCACTGAAGCTTTCTTT.

V is TRBV29-1 and J is TRBJ2-6; 11 bases agree with TRBD2. The length of the CDR3 is 16 residues. Germline V CDR1 and CDR2: SQVTM, ANQGSEA. Trimming took 5 bases from V and 2 from J; bases not matched to a gene: 5. The CDR3 reads CSVLAGGQAGANVLTF. The DNA of the CDR3 is TGCAGCGTTTTAGCGGGGGGGCAGGCTGGGGCCAACGTCCTGACTTTC.

The CDR3 spells CASSPGKGWSEDTQYF. The DNA of the CDR3 is TGTGCCAGCAGCCCCGGGAAGGGGTGGTCGGAAGATACGCAGTATTTT. This chain joins TRBV3-1 (or the pseudogene TRBV3-2) and TRBJ2-3; D tentatively reads TRBD1 or TRBD2 (5 bases each). V dropped 4 bases and J dropped 5 bases, with 19 bases sitting between them. Germline V gene data show CDR1 as LGHDT and CDR2 as YNNKEL (reference sequence). This CDR3 region has 16 residues.

This chain connects TRBV5-1 to TRBJ1-2; a possible D gene is TRBD1 (6 bases). V was shortened by 4 bases and J by 4 bases, with 14 bases between the two germline ends. The CDR3 is made up of 14 amino acids. Germline V gene lookup returns CDR1 SGHRS and CDR2 YFSETQ. The CDR3 here is CASSPGQSTYGYTF. The CDR3 coding sequence is TGCGCCAGCAGCCCGGGACAAAGCACCTATGGCTACACCTTC. The whole variable domain, remainder taken from reference TRBV5-1 and TRBJ1-2, is KAGVTQTPRYLIKTRGQQVTLSCSPISGHRSVSWYQQTPGQGLQFLFEYFSETQRNKGNFPGRFSGRQFSNSRSEMNVSTLELGDSALYLCASSPGQSTYGYTFGSGTRLTVV.

The rearrangement joins TRBV5-1 to TRBJ2-5, with D perhaps being TRBD1 or TRBD2 (6 bases each). Germline V gene data show CDR1 as SGHRS and CDR2 as YFSETQ. This CDR3 has 16 amino acids. Deletions cut 4 bases from V and 5 bases from J, with 21 bases between. CDR3 amino acids: CASSTNPSRGHETQYF. Written as DNA, the CDR3 is TGCGCCAGCAGCACCAACCCCTCGCGGGGACACGAGACCCAGTACTTC. Combining the CDR3 with reference TRBV5-1 and TRBJ2-5 gives the whole variable domain KAGVTQTPRYLIKTRGQQVTLSCSPISGHRSVSWYQQTPGQGLQFLFEYFSETQRNKGNFPGRFSGRQFSNSRSEMNVSTLELGDSALYLCASSTNPSRGHETQYFGPGTRLLVL.

CDR3 region: CASSPSSYEQYF. The CDR3 DNA reads TGTGCCAGCAGTCCTAGCTCCTACGAGCAGTACTTC. V and J are TRBV28 and TRBJ2-7; D not resolved. CDR3 length: 12 amino acids. V was clipped by 5 bases and J by 0 bases, with 5 bases between them. The germline gives CDR1 MDHEN, CDR2 SYDVKM. The full variable domain, rest sourced from reference TRBV28 and TRBJ2-7, is DVKVTQSSRYLVKRTGEKVFLECVQDMDHENMFWYRQDPGLGLRLIYFSYDVKMKEKGDIPEGYSVSREKKERFSLILESASTNQTSMYLCASSPSSYEQYFGPGTRLTVT.

The V and J genes are TRBV2 and TRBJ2-3, with TRBD1 matching over 8 bases. The CDR3 is 15 amino acids. CDR1 and CDR2 (germline): SNHLY, FYNNEI. The V gene end was trimmed by 8 bases and the J gene end by 2 bases; junction bases not matched to a gene: 9. The CDR3 is CASAGQGMNTDTQYF. DNA for the CDR3: TGTGCCAGCGCAGGACAGGGAATGAACACAGATACGCAGTATTTT.

The V gene is TRBV28, the J gene TRBJ1-5, with TRBD1 matching over 8 bases. V lost 4 bases to trimming and J lost 4 bases; unmatched junction nucleotides: 6. Germline V lookup: CDR1 MDHEN, CDR2 SYDVKM. This CDR3 is built from 15 residues. The CDR3 is CASSSGQGQNQPQHF. For the CDR3, the DNA is TGTGCCAGCAGTTCTGGACAGGGTCAGAATCAGCCCCAGCATTTT.

The V and J genes are TRBV5-5 and TRBJ1-1, with 8 nucleotides matching TRBD1. CDR1 is SGHKS and CDR2 is YYEKEE in the germline V gene (reference sequence). The V gene end was trimmed by 0 bases and the J gene end by 5 bases; junction bases not matched to a gene: 9. The CDR3 runs 16 residues. In DNA form, the CDR3 reads TGTGCCAGCAGCTTGGTTGGACAGGGAGGGAAAACTGAAGCTTTCTTT. The encoded protein is CASSLVGQGGKTEAFF.

This chain connects TRBV3-1 (or the pseudogene TRBV3-2) to TRBJ2-7; 9 nucleotides align to TRBD1. V was pared by 6 bases and J by 5 bases, with 8 bases of the junction left unmatched. This CDR3 contains 14 residues. The germline V gene has CDR1 LGHDT and CDR2 YNNKEL (reference sequence). The CDR3 bases are TGTGCCAGCAGTGCGGGGACAGGGAGCCACGAGCAGTACTTC. Protein product: CASSAGTGSHEQYF.

V is TRBV6-5 and J is TRBJ1-1, with D uncertain. Looked up from germline, CDR1 is MNHEY and CDR2 is SVGAGI. V gave up 8 bases and J gave up 4 bases, with 11 bases separating them. This CDR3 region has 12 residues. DNA of the CDR3: TGTGCCAGCCACTCTCAGGCCACTGAAGCTTTCTTT. It is translated as CASHSQATEAFF.

The chain couples TRBV3-1 (or the pseudogene TRBV3-2) to TRBJ1-5, with D uncertain. V dropped 2 bases and J dropped 1 base, with 12 bases sitting between them. CDR1 LGHDT and CDR2 YNNKEL come from the germline V gene (reference sequence). There are 16 residues in the CDR3. DNA of the CDR3: TGTGCCAGCAGCCAAACGGTGGGCGGGAGCAATCAGCCCCAGCATTTT. Protein sequence: CASSQTVGGSNQPQHF.

The rearrangement links TRBV4-1 to TRBJ1-3, with D maybe TRBD1 (5 bases). The CDR3 length is 16 residues. CDR1 and CDR2 from the germline V gene are MGHRA and YSYEKL. V lost 6 bases and J lost 2, with 17 bases in between. The CDR3 DNA is TGCGCCAGCAGTTCTCTAGGCAGGGAGACTGGAAACACCATATATTTT. Translation: CASSSLGRETGNTIYF.

The chain uses TRBV27 and TRBJ2-1; D ambiguous. The CDR3 is made up of 15 amino acids. Per the germline V gene, CDR1 is MNHEY and CDR2 is SMNVEV (reference sequence). V was cut by 0 bases and J by 0 bases, with 6 bases left in between. The CDR3: CASSLSQDSYNEQFF. The CDR3 DNA sequence: TGTGCCAGCAGTTTATCCCAGGACTCCTACAATGAGCAGTTCTTC.